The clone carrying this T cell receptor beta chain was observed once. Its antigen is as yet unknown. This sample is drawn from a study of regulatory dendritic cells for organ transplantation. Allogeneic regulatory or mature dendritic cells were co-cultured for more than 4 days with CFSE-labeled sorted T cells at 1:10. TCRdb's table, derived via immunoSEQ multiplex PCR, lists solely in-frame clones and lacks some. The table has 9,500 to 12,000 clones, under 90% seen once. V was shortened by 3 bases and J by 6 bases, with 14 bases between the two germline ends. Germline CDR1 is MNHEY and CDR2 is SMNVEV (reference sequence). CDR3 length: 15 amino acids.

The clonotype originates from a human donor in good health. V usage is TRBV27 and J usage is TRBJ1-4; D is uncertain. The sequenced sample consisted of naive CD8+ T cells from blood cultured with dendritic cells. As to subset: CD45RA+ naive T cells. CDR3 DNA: TGTGCCAGCAGTTTTGGGTACGGAGAATATGAAAAACTGTTTTTT. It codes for CASSFGYGEYEKLFF.